The present T cell receptor beta chain was sequenced within a study of T-cell memory formation after mild COVID-19. Study as a whole: In these data, TCR clusters were largely donor specific.

Study results and caveats: Balance between CD4 and CD8 was seen in clones contracting day 15 to 85, and a CD4+ lean was seen in later expanders. Researchers found some responding clones in pre-infection memory, a sign that cross-reactive memory joined.

TCRdb used MiXCR to reprocess the 5' RACE reads, holding one entry per CDR3 protein. The table includes a few hundred thousand distinct CDR3 sequences, around 27% detected once. This clonotype has only a few counts. The antigen remains undetermined. CDR1 SGHTA and CDR2 FQGNSA come from the germline V gene. V lost 3 bases to trimming and J lost 8 bases, with 13 bases between them. The CDR3 is made up of 13 amino acids. The sequenced sample consisted of PBMCs or a T cell subset sorted from them (not recorded which). The V call is TRBV7-2, the J call TRBJ1-2; D is unclear. The sequence came from an adult woman who had mild COVID-19 (a few samples of this study predate the infection). Cell type and time point are not known. CDR3 amino acids: CASSFEGVGGYTF. The CDR3 coding sequence is TGTGCCAGCAGCTTTGAAGGCGTCGGGGGCTACACCTTC.